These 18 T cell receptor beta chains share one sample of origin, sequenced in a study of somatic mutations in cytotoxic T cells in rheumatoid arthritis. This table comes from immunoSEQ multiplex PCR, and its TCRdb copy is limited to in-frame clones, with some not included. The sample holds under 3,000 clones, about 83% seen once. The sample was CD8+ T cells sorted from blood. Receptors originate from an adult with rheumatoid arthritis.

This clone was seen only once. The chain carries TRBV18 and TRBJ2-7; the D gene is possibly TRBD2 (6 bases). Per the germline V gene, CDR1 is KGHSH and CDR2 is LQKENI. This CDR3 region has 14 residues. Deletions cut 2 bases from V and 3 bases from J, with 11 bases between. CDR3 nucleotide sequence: TGTGCCAGCTCACCAGCGGGGCGTTACTACGAGCAGTACTTC. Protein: CASSPAGRYYEQYF. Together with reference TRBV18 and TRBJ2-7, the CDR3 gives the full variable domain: NAGVMQNPRHLVRRRGQEARLRCSPMKGHSHVYWYRQLPEEGLKFMVYLQKENIIDESGMPKERFSAEFPKEGPSILRIQQVVRGDSAAYFCASSPAGRYYEQYFGPGTRLTVT.

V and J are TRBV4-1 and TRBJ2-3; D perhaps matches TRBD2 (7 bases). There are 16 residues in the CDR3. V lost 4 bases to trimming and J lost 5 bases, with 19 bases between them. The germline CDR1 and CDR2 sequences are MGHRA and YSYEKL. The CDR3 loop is CASSPLEGGLEDTQYF. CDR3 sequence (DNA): TGCGCCAGCAGCCCACTTGAGGGGGGGCTAGAAGATACGCAGTATTTT.

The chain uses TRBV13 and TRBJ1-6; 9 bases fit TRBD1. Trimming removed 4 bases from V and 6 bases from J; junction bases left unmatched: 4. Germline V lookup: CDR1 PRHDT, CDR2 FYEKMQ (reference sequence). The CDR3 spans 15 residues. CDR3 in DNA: TGTGCCAGCAGCTCCCGGACAGGGGTTAATTCACCCCTCCACTTT. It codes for CASSSRTGVNSPLHF.

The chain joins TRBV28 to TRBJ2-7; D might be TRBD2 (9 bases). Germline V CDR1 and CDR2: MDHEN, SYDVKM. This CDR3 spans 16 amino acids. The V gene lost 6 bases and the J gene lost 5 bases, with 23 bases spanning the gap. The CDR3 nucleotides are TGTGCCAGCAGCAGGCGGGGGGGACAGGTTCTCGACGAGCAGTACTTC. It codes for CASSRRGGQVLDEQYF.

The CDR3 bases are TGTGCCAGCCGAGGGACGATGAACACTGAAGCTTTCTTT. It translates to CASRGTMNTEAFF. This chain joins TRBV27 and TRBJ1-1, with D possibly being TRBD1 (5 bases). Germline CDR1 reads MNHEY; CDR2 reads SMNVEV (reference sequence). The CDR3 is 13 residues long. V was clipped by 8 bases and J by 0 bases, with 10 bases between them.

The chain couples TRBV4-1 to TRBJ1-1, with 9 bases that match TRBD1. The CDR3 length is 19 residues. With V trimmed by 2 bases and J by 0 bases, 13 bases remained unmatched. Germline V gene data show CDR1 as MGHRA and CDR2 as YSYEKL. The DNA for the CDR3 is TGCGCCAGCAGCCAACAGGGACAGGGCGGCTCCTCCATGAACACTGAAGCTTTCTTT. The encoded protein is CASSQQGQGGSSMNTEAFF.

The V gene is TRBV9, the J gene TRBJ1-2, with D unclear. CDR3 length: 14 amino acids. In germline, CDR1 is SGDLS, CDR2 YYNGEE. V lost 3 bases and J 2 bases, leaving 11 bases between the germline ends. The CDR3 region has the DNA TGTGCCAGCAGCGCCTCAGGAGGGAACTATGGCTACACCTTC. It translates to CASSASGGNYGYTF.

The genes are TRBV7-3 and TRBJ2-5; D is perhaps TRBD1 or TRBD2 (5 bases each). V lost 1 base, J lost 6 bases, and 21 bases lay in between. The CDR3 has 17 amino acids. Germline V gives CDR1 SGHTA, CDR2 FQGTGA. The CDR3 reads CASSLNPLEREGKTQYF. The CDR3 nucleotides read TGTGCCAGCAGCTTAAACCCCCTAGAAAGAGAGGGGAAGACCCAGTACTTC.

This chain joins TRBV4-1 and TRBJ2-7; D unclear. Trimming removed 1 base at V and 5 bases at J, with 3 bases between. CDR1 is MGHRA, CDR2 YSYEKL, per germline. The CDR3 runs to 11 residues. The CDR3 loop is CASSQGNEQYF. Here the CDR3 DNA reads TGCGCCAGCAGCCAAGGCAACGAGCAGTACTTC.

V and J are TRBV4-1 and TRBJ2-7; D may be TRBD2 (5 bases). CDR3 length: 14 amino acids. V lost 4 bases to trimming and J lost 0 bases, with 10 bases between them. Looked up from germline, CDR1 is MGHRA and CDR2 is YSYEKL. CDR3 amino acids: CASSRTESSYEQYF. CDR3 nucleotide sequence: TGCGCCAGCAGCCGGACTGAGAGCTCCTACGAGCAGTACTTC.

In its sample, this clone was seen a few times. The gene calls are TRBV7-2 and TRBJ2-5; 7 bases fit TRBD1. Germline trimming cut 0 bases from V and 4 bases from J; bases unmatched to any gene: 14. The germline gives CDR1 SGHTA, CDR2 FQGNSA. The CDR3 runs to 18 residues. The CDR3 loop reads CASSLAPPGDRNLETQYF. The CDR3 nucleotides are TGTGCCAGCAGCTTAGCGCCCCCTGGGGACAGAAATCTAGAGACCCAGTACTTC.

Here the CDR3 DNA reads TGTGCCAGCAGTTTATGGATGGGCCCTTTGGGACAGAAAGAGACCCAGTACTTC. This gives the protein CASSLWMGPLGQKETQYF. The chain combines TRBV28 with TRBJ2-5; 7 nucleotides align to TRBD1. CDR1 is MDHEN, CDR2 SYDVKM, per germline. The CDR3 is 18 amino acids. V shed 0 bases, J shed 3 bases, and the junction held 13 bases outside the gene matches.

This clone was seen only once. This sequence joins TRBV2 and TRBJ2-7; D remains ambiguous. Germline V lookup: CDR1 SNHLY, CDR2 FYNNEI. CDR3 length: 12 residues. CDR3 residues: CAAVRGSYEQYF. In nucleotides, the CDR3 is TGTGCAGCAGTGCGCGGCTCCTACGAGCAGTACTTC. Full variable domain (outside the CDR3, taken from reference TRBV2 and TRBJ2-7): EPEVTQTPSHQVTQMGQEVILRCVPISNHLYFYWYRQILGQKVEFLVSFYNNEISEKSEIFDDQFSVERPDGSNFTLKIRSTKLEDSAMYFCAAVRGSYEQYFGPGTRLTVT.

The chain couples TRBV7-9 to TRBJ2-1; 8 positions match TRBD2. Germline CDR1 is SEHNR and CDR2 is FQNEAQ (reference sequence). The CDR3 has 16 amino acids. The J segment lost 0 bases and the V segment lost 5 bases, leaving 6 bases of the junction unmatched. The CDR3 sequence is CASSPGRGNSYNEQFF. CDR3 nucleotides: TGTGCCAGCAGCCCCGGGAGGGGAAACTCCTACAATGAGCAGTTCTTC.

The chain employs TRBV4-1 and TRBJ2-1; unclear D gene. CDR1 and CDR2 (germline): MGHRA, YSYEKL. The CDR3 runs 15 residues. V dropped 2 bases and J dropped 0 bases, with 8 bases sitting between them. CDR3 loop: CASSQPLGSYNEQFF. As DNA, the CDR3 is TGCGCCAGCAGCCAACCCTTGGGCTCCTACAATGAGCAGTTCTTC.

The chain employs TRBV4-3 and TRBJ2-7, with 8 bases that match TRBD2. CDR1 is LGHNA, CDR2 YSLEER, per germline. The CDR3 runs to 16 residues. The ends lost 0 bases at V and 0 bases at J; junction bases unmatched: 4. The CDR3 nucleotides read TGCGCCAGCAGCCAAGATCCAGCGGGGGCCTCCTACGAGCAGTACTTC. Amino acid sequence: CASSQDPAGASYEQYF.

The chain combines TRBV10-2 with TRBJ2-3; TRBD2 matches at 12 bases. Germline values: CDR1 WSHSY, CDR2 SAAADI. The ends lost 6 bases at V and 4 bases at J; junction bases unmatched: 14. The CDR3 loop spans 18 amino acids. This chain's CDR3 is CASSPTPGTSGFADTQYF. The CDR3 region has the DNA TGCGCCAGCAGCCCAACCCCCGGGACTAGCGGGTTCGCAGATACGCAGTATTTT.

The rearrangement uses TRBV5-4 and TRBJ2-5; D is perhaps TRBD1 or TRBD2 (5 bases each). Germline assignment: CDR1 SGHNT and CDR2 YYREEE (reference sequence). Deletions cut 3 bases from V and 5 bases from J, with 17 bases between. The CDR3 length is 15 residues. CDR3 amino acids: CASSYPGRSRETQYF. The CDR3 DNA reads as TGTGCCAGCAGCTATCCGGGACGGTCCCGGGAGACCCAGTACTTC.